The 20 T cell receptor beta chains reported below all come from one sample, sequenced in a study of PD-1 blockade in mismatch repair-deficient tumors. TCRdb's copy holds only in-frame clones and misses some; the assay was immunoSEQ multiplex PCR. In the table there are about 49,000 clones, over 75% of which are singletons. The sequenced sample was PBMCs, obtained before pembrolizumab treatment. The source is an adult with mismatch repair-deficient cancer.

Written as DNA, the CDR3 is TGCGCCAGCAGCCAAGAACTAGCGGGAGTCTCCGAGCAGTACTTC. Amino acid sequence: CASSQELAGVSEQYF. The rearrangement uses TRBV4-1 and TRBJ2-7; 11 positions match TRBD2. Germline V gives CDR1 MGHRA, CDR2 YSYEKL. The CDR3 length is 15 residues. Trimming cost V 0 bases and J 6 bases; bases outside gene matches: 4.

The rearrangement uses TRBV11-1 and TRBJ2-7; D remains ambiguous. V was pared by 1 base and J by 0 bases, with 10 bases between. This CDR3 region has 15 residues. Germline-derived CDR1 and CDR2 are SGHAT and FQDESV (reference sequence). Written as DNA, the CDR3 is TGTGCCAGCAGCTTAGTAGACGGCAGCTCCTACGAGCAGTACTTC. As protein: CASSLVDGSSYEQYF. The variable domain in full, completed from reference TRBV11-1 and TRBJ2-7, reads EAEVAQSPRYKITEKSQAVAFWCDPISGHATLYWYRQILGQGPELLVQFQDESVVDDSQLPKDRFSAERLKGVDSTLKIQPAELGDSAMYLCASSLVDGSSYEQYFGPGTRLTVT.

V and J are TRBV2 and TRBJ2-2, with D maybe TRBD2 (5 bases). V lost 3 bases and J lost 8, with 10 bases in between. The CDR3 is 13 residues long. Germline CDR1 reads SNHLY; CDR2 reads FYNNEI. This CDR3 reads CASSDTRVGELFF. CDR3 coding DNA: TGTGCCAGCAGTGATACGAGGGTGGGGGAGCTGTTTTTT.

CDR3 region: CASSSGPSDGADTQYF. In DNA, the CDR3 is TGCGCCAGCAGCTCCGGTCCTTCCGACGGGGCAGATACGCAGTATTTT. The rearrangement uses TRBV5-1 and TRBJ2-3; weak D call: TRBD2 (5 bases). The CDR3 extends over 16 amino acids. V shed 3 bases and J shed 4 bases, with 18 bases lying between them. CDR1 is SGHRS, CDR2 YFSETQ, per germline.

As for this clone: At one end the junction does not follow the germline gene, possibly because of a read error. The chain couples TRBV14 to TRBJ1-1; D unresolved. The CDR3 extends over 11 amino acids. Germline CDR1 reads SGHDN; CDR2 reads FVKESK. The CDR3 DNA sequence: TGTGCCAGCAGCCAGGGAATTGAATCTTTCTTT. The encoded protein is CASSQGIESFF.

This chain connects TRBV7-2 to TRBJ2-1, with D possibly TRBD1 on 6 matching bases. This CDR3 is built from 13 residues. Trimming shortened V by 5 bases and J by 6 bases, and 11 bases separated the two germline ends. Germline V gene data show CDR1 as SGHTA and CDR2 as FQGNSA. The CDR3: CASSLRGGNEQFF. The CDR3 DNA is TGTGCCAGCAGCCTAAGAGGGGGCAATGAGCAGTTCTTC.

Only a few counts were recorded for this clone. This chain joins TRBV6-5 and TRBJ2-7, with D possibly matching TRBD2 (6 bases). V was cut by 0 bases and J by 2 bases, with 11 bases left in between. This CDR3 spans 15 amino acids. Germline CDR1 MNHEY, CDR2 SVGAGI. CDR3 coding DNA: TGTGCCAGCAGTTACTCGGGGACTTACACCTACGAGCAGTACTTC. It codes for CASSYSGTYTYEQYF.

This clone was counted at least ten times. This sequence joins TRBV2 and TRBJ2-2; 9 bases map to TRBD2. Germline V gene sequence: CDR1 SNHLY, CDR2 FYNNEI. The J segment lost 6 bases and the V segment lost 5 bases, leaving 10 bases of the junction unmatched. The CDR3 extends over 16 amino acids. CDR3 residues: CASSRFLAGAAGELFF. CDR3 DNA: TGTGCCAGCAGTCGATTTTTAGCGGGAGCGGCCGGGGAGCTGTTTTTT.

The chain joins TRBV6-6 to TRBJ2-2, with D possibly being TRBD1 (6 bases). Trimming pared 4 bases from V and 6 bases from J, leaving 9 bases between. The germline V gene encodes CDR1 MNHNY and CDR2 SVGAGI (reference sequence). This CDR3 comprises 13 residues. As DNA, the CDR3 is TGTGCCAGCAGTTTACAGGGCGCCGGGGAGCTGTTTTTT. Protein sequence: CASSLQGAGELFF.

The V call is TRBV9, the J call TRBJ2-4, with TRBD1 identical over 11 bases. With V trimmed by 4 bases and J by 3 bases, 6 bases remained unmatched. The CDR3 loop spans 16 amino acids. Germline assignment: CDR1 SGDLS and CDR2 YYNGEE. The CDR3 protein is CASSPRTGGGKNIQYF. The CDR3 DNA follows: TGTGCCAGCAGCCCGCGGACAGGGGGCGGCAAAAACATTCAGTACTTC.

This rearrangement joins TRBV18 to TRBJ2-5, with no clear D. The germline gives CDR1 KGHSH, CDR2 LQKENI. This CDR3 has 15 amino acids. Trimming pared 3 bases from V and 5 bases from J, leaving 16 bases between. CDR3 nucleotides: TGTGCCAGCTCACCTAACGGCGGCGACGCGGAGACCCAGTACTTC. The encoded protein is CASSPNGGDAETQYF.

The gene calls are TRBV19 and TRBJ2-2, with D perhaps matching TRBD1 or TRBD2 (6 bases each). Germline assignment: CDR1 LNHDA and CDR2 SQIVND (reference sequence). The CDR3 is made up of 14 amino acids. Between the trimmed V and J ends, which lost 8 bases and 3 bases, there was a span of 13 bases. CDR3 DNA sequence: TGTGCCAGTGCCCCGGGGGCGGACACCGGGGAGCTGTTTTTT. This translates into CASAPGADTGELFF.

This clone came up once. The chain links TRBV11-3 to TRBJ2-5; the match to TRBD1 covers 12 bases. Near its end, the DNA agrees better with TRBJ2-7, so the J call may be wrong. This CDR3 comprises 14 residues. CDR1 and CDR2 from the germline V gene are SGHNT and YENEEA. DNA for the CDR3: TGTGCCAGCAGCTTAGCGGGACAGGGGGCCGAGCAGTACTTC. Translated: CASSLAGQGAEQYF.

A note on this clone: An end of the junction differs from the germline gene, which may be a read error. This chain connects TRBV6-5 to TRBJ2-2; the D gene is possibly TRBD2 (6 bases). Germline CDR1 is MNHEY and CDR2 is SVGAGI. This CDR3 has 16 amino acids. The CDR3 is CASSYSGTYYTGELFF. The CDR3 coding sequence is TGTGCCAGCAGCTACTCGGGGACTTATTACACCGGGGAGCTGTTTTTT.

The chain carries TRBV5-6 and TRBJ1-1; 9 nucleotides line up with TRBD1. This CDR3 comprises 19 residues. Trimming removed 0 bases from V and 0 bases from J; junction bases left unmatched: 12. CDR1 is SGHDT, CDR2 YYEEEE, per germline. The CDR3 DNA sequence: TGTGCCAGCAGCTTGGGGGCCGGGACAGGGTGGAACATGAACACTGAAGCTTTCTTT. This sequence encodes CASSLGAGTGWNMNTEAFF.

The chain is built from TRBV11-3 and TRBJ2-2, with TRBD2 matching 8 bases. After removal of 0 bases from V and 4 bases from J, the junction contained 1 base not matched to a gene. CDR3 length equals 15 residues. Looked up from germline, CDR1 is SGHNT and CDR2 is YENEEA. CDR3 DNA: TGTGCCAGCAGCTTAGACGGGAGGGCCACCGGGGAGCTGTTTTTT. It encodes CASSLDGRATGELFF.

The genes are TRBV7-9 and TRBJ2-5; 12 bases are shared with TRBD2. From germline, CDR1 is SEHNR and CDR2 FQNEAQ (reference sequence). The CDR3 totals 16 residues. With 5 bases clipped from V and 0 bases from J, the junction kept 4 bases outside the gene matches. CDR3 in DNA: TGTGCCAGCAGCCCCGGGACTAGCGGGTACCAAGAGACCCAGTACTTC. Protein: CASSPGTSGYQETQYF.

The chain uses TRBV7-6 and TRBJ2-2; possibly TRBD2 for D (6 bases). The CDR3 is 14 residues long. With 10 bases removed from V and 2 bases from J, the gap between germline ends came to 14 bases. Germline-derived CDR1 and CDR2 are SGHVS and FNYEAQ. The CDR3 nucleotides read TGTGCCACCCGGGGGACCCCAAACACCGGGGAGCTGTTTTTT. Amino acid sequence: CATRGTPNTGELFF.

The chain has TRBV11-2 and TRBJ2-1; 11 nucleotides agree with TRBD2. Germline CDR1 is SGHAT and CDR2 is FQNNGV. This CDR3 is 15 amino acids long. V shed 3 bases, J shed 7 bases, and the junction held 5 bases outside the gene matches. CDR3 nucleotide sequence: TGTGCCAGCAGCTTCACTAGCGGGAGATCGAATGAGCAGTTCTTC. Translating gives CASSFTSGRSNEQFF.

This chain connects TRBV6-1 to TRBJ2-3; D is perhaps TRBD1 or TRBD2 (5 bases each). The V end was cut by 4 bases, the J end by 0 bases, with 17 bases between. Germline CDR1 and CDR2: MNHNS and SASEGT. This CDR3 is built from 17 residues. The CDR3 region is CASSGGQGRASTDTQYF. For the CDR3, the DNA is TGTGCCAGCAGTGGAGGGCAGGGCAGGGCAAGCACAGATACGCAGTATTTT.